The present T cell receptor (beta chain) was sequenced within a study of blood T cell repertoires in COVID-19. Study details: PBMCs, B-cell-depleted T cells, or T cells provided the cDNA or gDNA that made up the material.

Source study methods: Researchers report that nucleated cell counts were estimated from reference gene primer amplification. Produced via immunoSEQ multiplex PCR; TCRdb's table is partial and in-frame only. V, J and clone size are taken as reported in that table, and D and trimming were inferred from the DNA itself. The table shows under 200,000 clones, with approximately 82% occurring only once. The CDR3 length is 13 residues. J was trimmed by 6 bases and V by 7 bases; bases with no gene match: 3. The germline V gene encodes CDR1 KGHDR and CDR2 SFDVKD. Cohorts were determined from participant-reported clinical history. This clone came up once.

The sample comprised PBMCs or T cells enriched from blood (not recorded which). This TCR was recovered from a woman aged 55 to 70 with acute COVID-19. The chain links TRBV24-1 to TRBJ1-1, with 11 bases aligning to TRBD1. The CDR3 spells CATRGQGGPEAFF. For the CDR3, the DNA is TGTGCCACCAGGGGACAGGGGGGCCCTGAAGCTTTCTTT.